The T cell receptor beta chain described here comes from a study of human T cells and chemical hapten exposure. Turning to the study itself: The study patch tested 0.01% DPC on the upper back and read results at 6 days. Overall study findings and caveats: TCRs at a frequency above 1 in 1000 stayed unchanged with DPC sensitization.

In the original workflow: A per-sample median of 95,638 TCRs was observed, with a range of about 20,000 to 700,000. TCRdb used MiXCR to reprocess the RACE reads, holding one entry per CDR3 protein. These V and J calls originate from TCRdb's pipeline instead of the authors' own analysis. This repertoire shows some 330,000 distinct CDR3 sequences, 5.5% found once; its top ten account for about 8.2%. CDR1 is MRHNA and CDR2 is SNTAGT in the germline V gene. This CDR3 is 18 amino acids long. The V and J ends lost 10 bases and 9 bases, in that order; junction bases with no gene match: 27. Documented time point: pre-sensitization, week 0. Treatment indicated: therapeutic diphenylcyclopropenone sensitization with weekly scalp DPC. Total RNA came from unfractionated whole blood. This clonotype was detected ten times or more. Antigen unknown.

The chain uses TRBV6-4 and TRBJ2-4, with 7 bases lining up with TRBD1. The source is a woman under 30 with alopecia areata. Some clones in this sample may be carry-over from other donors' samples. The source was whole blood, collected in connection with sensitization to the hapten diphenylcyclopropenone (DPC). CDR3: CATQLGDRNLAKNGIQYF. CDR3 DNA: TGTGCCACCCAGCTAGGGGACAGAAATTTAGCCAAAAACGGCATTCAGTACTTC.